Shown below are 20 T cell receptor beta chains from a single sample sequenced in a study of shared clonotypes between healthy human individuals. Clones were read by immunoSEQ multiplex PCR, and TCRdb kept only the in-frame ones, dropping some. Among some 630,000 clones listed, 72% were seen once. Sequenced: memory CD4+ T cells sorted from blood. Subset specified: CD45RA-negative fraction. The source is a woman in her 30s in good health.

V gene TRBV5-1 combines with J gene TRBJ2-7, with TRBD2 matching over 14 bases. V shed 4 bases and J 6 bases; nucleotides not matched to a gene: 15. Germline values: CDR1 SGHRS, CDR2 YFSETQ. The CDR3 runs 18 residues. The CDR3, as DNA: TGCGCCAGCAGCAACCAAGATAGACTAGCGGGAGGGCCGGTCGAGCAGTACTTC. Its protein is CASSNQDRLAGGPVEQYF.

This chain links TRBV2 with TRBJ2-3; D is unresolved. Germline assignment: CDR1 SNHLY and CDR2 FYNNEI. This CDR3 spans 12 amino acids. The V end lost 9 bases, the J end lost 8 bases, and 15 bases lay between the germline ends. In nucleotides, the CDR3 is TGTGCCAGTCACGGCGTTTACCCTACGCAGTATTTT. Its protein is CASHGVYPTQYF.

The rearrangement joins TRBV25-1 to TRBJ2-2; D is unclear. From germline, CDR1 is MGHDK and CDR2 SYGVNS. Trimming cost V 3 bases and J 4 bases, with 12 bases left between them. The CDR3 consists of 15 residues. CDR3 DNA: TGTGCCAGCAGTGACCCCTCCTCCACCACCGGGGAGCTGTTTTTT. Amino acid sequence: CASSDPSSTTGELFF.

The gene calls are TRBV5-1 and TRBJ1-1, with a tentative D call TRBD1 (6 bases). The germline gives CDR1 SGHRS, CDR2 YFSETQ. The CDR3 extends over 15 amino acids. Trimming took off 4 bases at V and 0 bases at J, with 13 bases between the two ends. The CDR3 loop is CASSEQGQLNTEAFF. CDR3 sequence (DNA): TGCGCCAGCAGCGAACAGGGTCAGCTGAACACTGAAGCTTTCTTT.

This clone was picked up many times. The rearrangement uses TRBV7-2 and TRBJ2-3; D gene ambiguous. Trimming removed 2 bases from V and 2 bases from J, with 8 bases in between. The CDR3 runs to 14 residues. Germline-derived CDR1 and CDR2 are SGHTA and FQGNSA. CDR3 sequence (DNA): TGTGCCAGCAGCTTATGGACGGTCACAGATACGCAGTATTTT. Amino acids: CASSLWTVTDTQYF.

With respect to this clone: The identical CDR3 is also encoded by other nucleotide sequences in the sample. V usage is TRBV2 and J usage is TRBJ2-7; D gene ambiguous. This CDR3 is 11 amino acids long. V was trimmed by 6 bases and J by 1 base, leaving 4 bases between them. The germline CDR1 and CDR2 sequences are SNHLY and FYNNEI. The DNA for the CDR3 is TGTGCCAGCAGCGGATCCTACGAGCAGTACTTC. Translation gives CASSGSYEQYF.

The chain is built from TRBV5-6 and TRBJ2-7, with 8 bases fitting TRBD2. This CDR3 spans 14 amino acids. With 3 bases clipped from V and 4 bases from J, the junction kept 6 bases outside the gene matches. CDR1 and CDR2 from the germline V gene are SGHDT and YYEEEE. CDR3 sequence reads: CASSYFGGAYEQYF. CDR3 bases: TGTGCCAGCAGCTACTTCGGGGGGGCGTACGAGCAGTACTTC. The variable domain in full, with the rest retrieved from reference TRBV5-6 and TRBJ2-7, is DAGVTQSPTHLIKTRGQQVTLRCSPKSGHDTVSWYQQALGQGPQFIFQYYEEEERQRGNFPDRFSGHQFPNYSSELNVNALLLGDSALYLCASSYFGGAYEQYFGPGTRLTVT.

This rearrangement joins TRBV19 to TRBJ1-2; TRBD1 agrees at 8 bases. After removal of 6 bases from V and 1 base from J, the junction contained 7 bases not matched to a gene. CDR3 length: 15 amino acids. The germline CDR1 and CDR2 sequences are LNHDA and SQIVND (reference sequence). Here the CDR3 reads CASRTQGQGNYGYTF. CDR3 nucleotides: TGTGCCAGTAGGACTCAAGGACAGGGTAACTATGGCTACACCTTC.

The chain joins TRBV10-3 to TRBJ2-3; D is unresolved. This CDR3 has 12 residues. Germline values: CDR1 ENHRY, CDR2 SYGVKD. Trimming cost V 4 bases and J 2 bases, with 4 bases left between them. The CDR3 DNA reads TGTGCCATCAGTGGGAACACAGATACGCAGTATTTT. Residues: CAISGNTDTQYF.

Written as DNA, the CDR3 is TGTGCCAGCAGCCGCGGGGGACTAGCGGGAGGGGTAGAGACCCAGTACTTC. Its translation is CASSRGGLAGGVETQYF. This chain connects TRBV7-2 to TRBJ2-5, with 16 bases aligning to TRBD2. J was trimmed by 4 bases and V by 5 bases; bases with no gene match: 7. The germline CDR1 and CDR2 sequences are SGHTA and FQGNSA. The CDR3 is 17 amino acids.

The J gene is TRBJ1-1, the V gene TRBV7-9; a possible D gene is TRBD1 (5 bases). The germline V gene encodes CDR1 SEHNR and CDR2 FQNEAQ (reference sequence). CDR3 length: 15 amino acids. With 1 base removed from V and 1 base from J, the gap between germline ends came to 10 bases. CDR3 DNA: TGTGCCAGCAGCTTAGTGGCGGGGACGAACACTGAAGCTTTCTTT. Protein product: CASSLVAGTNTEAFF.

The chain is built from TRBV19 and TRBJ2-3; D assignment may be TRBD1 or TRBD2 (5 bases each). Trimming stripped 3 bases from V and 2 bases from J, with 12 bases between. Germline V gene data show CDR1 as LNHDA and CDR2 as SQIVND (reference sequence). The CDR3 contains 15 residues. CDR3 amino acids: CASSIGGFVTDTQYF. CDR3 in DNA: TGTGCCAGTAGTATTGGGGGTTTCGTCACAGATACGCAGTATTTT.

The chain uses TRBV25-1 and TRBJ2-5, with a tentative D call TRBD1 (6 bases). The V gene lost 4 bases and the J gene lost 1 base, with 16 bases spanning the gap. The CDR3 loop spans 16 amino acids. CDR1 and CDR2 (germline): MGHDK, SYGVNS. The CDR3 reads CASSGLQGLGQETQYF. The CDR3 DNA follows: TGTGCCAGCAGTGGATTACAGGGATTGGGCCAAGAGACCCAGTACTTC.

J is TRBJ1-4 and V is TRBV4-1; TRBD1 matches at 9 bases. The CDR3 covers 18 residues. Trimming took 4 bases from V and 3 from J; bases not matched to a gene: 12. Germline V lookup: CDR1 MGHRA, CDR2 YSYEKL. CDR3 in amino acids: CASSRGTGTIAANEKLFF. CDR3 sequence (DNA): TGCGCCAGCAGCCGAGGGACAGGGACCATCGCAGCTAATGAAAAACTGTTTTTT.

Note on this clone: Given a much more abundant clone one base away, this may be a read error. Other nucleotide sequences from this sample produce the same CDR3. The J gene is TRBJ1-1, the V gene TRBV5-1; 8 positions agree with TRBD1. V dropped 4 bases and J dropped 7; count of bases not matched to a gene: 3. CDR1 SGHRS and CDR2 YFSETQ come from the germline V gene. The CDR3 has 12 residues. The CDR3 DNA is TGCGCCAGCAGCATAGGACAGGGTGAAGCTTTCTTT. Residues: CASSIGQGEAFF.

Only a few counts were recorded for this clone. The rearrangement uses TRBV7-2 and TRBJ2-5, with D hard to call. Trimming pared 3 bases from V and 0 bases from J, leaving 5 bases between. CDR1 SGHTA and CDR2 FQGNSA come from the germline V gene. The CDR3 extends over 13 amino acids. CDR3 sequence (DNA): TGTGCCAGCAGCTTCAGTTACCAAGAGACCCAGTACTTC. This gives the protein CASSFSYQETQYF.

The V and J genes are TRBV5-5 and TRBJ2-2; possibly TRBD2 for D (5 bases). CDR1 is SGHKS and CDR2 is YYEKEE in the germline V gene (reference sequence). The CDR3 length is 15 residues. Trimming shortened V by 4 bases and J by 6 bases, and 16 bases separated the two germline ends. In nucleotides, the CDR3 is TGTGCCAGCAGCATTGGGCCCGTGGAGGCCGGGGAGCTGTTTTTT. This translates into CASSIGPVEAGELFF.

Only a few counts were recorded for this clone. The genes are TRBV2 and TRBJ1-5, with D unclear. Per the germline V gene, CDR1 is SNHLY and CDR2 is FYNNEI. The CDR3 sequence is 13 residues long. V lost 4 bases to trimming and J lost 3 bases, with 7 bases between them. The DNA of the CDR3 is TGTGCCAGCAGTGGGCAGCTCAATCAGCCCCAGCATTTT. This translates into CASSGQLNQPQHF.

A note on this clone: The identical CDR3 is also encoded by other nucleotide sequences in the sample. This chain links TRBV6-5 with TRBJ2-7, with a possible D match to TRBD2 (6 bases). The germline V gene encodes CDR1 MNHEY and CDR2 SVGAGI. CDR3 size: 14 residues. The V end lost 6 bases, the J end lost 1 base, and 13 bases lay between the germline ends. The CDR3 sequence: CASRPGLASYEQYF. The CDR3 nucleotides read TGTGCCAGCAGACCGGGACTGGCGTCCTACGAGCAGTACTTC.

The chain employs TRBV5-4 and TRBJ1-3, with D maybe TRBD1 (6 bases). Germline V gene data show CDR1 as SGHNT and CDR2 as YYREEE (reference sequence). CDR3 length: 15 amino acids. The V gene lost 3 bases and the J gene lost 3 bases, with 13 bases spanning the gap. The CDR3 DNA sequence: TGTGCCAGCAGCTCGGGAGGGGGGCTTGGAAACACCATATATTTT. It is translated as CASSSGGGLGNTIYF.